The clone carrying this TCR beta chain is labeled as medium-sized. The data originate from a study of human T cells and chemical hapten exposure. Unique molecular identifiers were attached to individual cDNA molecules during library preparation. Via MiXCR, TCRdb re-called the reads, giving one row per CDR3 protein. Here the sample spans about 120,000 distinct CDR3 sequences, over 7% being singletons. The V gene's germline CDR1 is DFQATT and CDR2 SNEGSKA (reference sequence). The CDR3 runs 15 residues. J lost 5 bases, V lost 0 bases, and 5 bases had no gene match. Whole blood that had not been fractionated was the source of extracted total RNA.

The rearrangement links TRBV20-1 to TRBJ1-5; the match to TRBD1 covers 9 bases. This clonotype was sampled from a human donor in good health. Some clones in this sample may be carry-over from other donors' samples. Sequencing was performed on whole blood. In DNA form, the CDR3 reads TGCAGTGCTAGAGAGGGGGACAGGGAATATCAGCCCCAGCATTTT. Its protein is CSAREGDREYQPQHF.